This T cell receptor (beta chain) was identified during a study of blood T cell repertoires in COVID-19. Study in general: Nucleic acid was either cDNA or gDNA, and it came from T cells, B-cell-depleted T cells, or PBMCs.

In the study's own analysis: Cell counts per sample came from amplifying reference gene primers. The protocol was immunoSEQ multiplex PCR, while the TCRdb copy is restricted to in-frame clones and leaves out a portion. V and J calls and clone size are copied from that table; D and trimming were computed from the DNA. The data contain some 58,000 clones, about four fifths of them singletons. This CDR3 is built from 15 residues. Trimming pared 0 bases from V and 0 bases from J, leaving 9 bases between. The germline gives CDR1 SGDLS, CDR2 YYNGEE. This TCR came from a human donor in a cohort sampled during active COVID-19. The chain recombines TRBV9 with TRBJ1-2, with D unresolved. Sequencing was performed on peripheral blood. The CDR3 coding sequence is TGTGCCAGCAGCGTAGCTGACACAGCTAACTATGGCTACACCTTC. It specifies CASSVADTANYGYTF.